This TCR beta chain is from a study of blood T cell repertoires in COVID-19. Germline CDR1 GTSNPN, CDR2 SVGIG (reference sequence). CDR3 length: 13 residues. Germline trimming cut 3 bases from V and 4 bases from J; bases unmatched to any gene: 3. Profiling relied on immunoSEQ multiplex PCR, and the TCRdb table lists in-frame clones only, not all of them. The sample has 110,000 or so clones, around 84% seen once; the top ten hold more than 10%. This clone appeared a few times. Other DNA sequences in the sample encode the same CDR3. Sequencing was carried out using peripheral blood. The sequence was obtained from a human donor in a cohort sampled during active COVID-19. The chain combines TRBV30 with TRBJ2-7; 10 positions match TRBD1. CDR3 sequence reads: CAWRGTGAYEQYF. In nucleotides, the CDR3 is TGTGCCTGGAGAGGGACAGGGGCATACGAGCAGTACTTC.